A selection of T cell receptor beta chains follows, all from one sample in a study of regulatory T cells in long-lasting Graves disease. In TCRdb, the multiplex PCR reads were re-called with MiXCR into one record per CDR3 protein. Of under 350,000 distinct CDR3 sequences listed, around a fifth are singletons. The sample was peripheral blood mononuclear cells (PBMCs), taken when the disease was refractory, from a patient treated with antithyroid drugs. The receptors here all came from a female donor with Graves disease. The CDR3 runs from the conserved cysteine through the conserved F or W. A D gene is named only where the DNA matches it firmly. Clone size is given for some rows only: seen once, a few or many times, or a class if the clone is expanded.

TRBV28	many	NA	TRBJ1-5	CASSYRLGSNQPQHF	TGTGCCAGCAGCTACAGATTGGGGAGCAATCAGCCCCAGCATTTT
TRBV11-2	few	NA	TRBJ2-2	CASSDYGELFF	TGTGCCAGCAGTGATTACGGGGAGCTGTTTTTT
TRBV20-1	NA	NA	TRBJ1-1	CSAREGGGARTEAFF	TGCAGTGCTAGAGAGGGGGGGGGGGCCAGAACTGAAGCTTTCTTT
TRBV15	NA	NA	TRBJ2-7	CATSREGYSYEQYF	TGTGCCACCAGCAGGGAGGGATACTCCTACGAGCAGTACTTC
TRBV30	many	NA	TRBJ2-7	CAWSVEQTYEQYF	TGTGCCTGGAGTGTAGAGCAAACCTACGAGCAGTACTTC
TRBV29-1	NA	TRBD1	TRBJ2-5	CSGRTGEETQYF	TGCAGCGGAAGGACAGGTGAAGAGACCCAGTACTTC
TRBV7-2	many	TRBD2	TRBJ2-7	CASSKTSGGYEQYF	TGTGCCAGCAGCAAGACTAGCGGGGGCTACGAGCAGTACTTC
TRBV28	NA	NA	TRBJ1-5	CASSSKYSNQPQHF	TGTGCCAGCAGTTCTAAATATAGCAATCAGCCCCAGCATTTT
TRBV27	many	NA	TRBJ1-1	CASSLRSSYTEAFF	TGTGCCAGCAGTTTGAGGTCAAGTTACACTGAAGCTTTCTTT
TRBV19	NA	NA	TRBJ1-1	CASSISGTVEAFF	TGTGCCAGTAGTATCTCCGGGACGGTCGAAGCTTTCTTT
TRBV5-6	NA	TRBD1	TRBJ1-4	CASSRGQHNEKLFF	TGTGCCAGCAGCCGGGGACAGCATAATGAAAAACTGTTTTTT
TRBV6-1	many	NA	TRBJ2-5	CASSRDDQETQYF	TGTGCCAGCAGCCGGGACGACCAAGAGACCCAGTACTTC
TRBV9	few	NA	TRBJ2-5	CASSVGGTGETQYF	TGTGCCAGCAGCGTTGGGGGAACGGGAGAGACCCAGTACTTC
TRBV5-1	NA	NA	TRBJ2-2	CASSLDGNNAGELFF	TGCGCCAGCAGCTTGGACGGGAATAACGCCGGGGAGCTGTTTTTT
TRBV28	few	NA	TRBJ2-3	CASSLLGLPDTQYF	TGTGCCAGCAGTCTGTTGGGTTTACCCGATACGCAGTATTTT
TRBV2	many	NA	TRBJ1-5	CASSRAGIQPQHF	TGTGCCAGCAGTAGGGCAGGGATTCAGCCCCAGCATTTT
TRBV30	many	NA	TRBJ1-1	CAWRGERNTEAFF	TGTGCCTGGAGAGGGGAAAGAAACACTGAAGCTTTCTTT
TRBV12-3/TRBV12-4	NA	TRBD1	TRBJ1-1	CASSAGTGMNTEAFF	TGTGCCAGCAGCGCCGGGACAGGAATGAACACTGAAGCTTTCTTT
TRBV9	NA	NA	TRBJ2-4	CASSSRILAKNIQYF	TGTGCCAGCAGTTCTAGGATTCTAGCCAAAAACATTCAGTACTTC
TRBV20-1	many	NA	TRBJ2-7	CSASRDFSSYEQYF	TGCAGTGCTAGCCGGGACTTTAGCTCCTACGAGCAGTACTTC
TRBV19	once	NA	TRBJ1-5	CASSPRTRRDNQPQHF	TGTGCCAGTAGTCCCAGGACCCGGCGGGACAATCAGCCCCAGCATTTT
TRBV11-2	few	NA	TRBJ2-7	CASSFTAGDYEQYF	TGTGCCAGCAGCTTCACTGCAGGTGACTACGAGCAGTACTTC
TRBV11-3	NA	NA	TRBJ2-1	CASSLTGERGYEQFF	TGTGCCAGCAGCTTAACGGGAGAAAGGGGATATGAGCAGTTCTTC
TRBV7-2	NA	NA	TRBJ1-3	CASGDVRNTIYF	TGTGCCAGCGGAGACGTTCGAAACACCATATATTTT
TRBV16	few	TRBD1	TRBJ1-4	CASSQSGGSEKLFF	TGTGCCAGCAGCCAATCAGGGGGCAGTGAAAAACTGTTTTTT
TRBV7-3	many	NA	TRBJ1-1	CASSLTALSRENTEAFF	TGTGCCAGCAGCTTAACGGCTCTTAGTAGGGAGAACACTGAAGCTTTCTTT
TRBV12-3/TRBV12-4	many	NA	TRBJ2-4	CASSLAQGEGAKNIQYF	TGTGCCAGCAGTTTAGCACAGGGCGAAGGAGCCAAAAACATTCAGTACTTC
TRBV18	few	TRBD2	TRBJ2-1	CASSPGTSGTGDNEQFF	TGTGCCAGCTCACCTGGGACTAGCGGGACTGGCGACAATGAGCAGTTCTTC
TRBV7-9	NA	TRBD2	TRBJ2-2	CASRMRGLAGVWTGELFF	TGTGCCAGCAGGATGAGGGGACTAGCGGGAGTATGGACCGGGGAGCTGTTTTTT
TRBV28	many	TRBD2	TRBJ2-7	CASGSGTSGFGSSYEQYF	TGTGCCAGCGGCTCCGGGACTAGCGGGTTCGGGAGCTCCTACGAGCAGTACTTC
TRBV4-1	few	TRBD1	TRBJ1-5	CASSQEALPTGKWGQPQHF	TGCGCCAGCAGCCAAGAGGCGCTACCGACAGGGAAGTGGGGTCAGCCCCAGCATTTT
TRBV6-2/TRBV6-3	NA	TRBD2	TRBJ2-5	CASSYGIAGDLETQHF	TGTGCCAGCAGTTACGGGATAGCGGGAGATCTAGAGACCCAGCACTTC
TRBV29-1	NA	NA	TRBJ2-2	CSVAETTVAGELFF	TGCAGCGTCGCCGAAACTACTGTGGCCGGGGAGCTGTTTTTT
TRBV20-1	many	TRBD1	TRBJ2-7	CSVSHQGAIEQYF	TGCAGTGTAAGTCACCAGGGGGCGATCGAGCAGTACTTC
TRBV4-1	NA	TRBD2	TRBJ2-7	CASSQDGGIAGEPREQYF	TGCGCCAGCAGCCAGGACGGTGGAATAGCGGGAGAACCGCGCGAGCAGTACTTC
TRBV6-1	NA	NA	TRBJ2-4	CASKVPNSNIQYF	TGTGCCAGCAAAGTGCCGAACAGTAACATTCAGTACTTC
TRBV3-1	many	TRBD2	TRBJ2-5	CASIIAGGGETQYF	TGTGCCAGCATCATAGCGGGAGGCGGAGAGACCCAGTACTTC
TRBV11-2	many	TRBD2	TRBJ2-2	CASSLVAGGVAGELFF	TGTGCCAGCAGCTTAGTTGCGGGAGGGGTCGCCGGGGAGCTGTTTTTT
TRBV6-5	many	TRBD2	TRBJ2-5	CASSYGLAGNYQETQYF	TGTGCCAGCAGTTACGGTCTAGCGGGTAATTACCAAGAGACCCAGTACTTC
TRBV4-3	few	TRBD2	TRBJ2-1	CASSQGGGPQLDYEQFF	TGCGCCAGCAGCCAAGGGGGGGGACCGCAGTTAGACTATGAGCAGTTCTTC
TRBV20-1	many	NA	TRBJ1-2	CSVKAAENYGYTF	TGCAGTGTTAAGGCGGCAGAAAACTATGGCTACACCTTC
TRBV29-1	NA	TRBD2	TRBJ2-7	CSVDGGGYEQYF	TGCAGCGTTGATGGGGGGGGCTACGAGCAGTACTTC
TRBV7-2	many	TRBD1	TRBJ1-2	CASSLQGQGRGYTF	TGTGCCAGCAGCTTACAAGGACAGGGTAGAGGCTACACCTTC
TRBV30	NA	NA	TRBJ1-1	CAWSVFGSMNTEAFF	TGTGCCTGGAGTGTATTCGGCTCCATGAACACTGAAGCTTTCTTT
TRBV20-1	NA	NA	TRBJ1-6	CSAGGGPGSSYNSPLHF	TGCAGTGCTGGAGGGGGGCCAGGGAGCTCCTATAATTCACCCCTCCACTTT
TRBV12-3/TRBV12-4	few	NA	TRBJ1-1	CASSLFRTELFIF	TGTGCCAGCAGTTTATTTAGGACAGAGCTTTTTATCTTT
TRBV30	NA	TRBD1	TRBJ1-6	CAWSRDRHNSPLHF	TGTGCCTGGAGCCGGGACAGACATAATTCACCCCTCCACTTT
TRBV13	NA	TRBD1	TRBJ2-7	CASSSMDRDEQYF	TGTGCCAGCAGCTCCATGGACAGGGACGAGCAGTACTTC